The present T cell receptor (beta chain) was sequenced within a study of T-cell reconstitution after alpha-beta-depleted transplantation in children. This clonotype was recorded at least ten times. Library preparation (for TCRbeta) was performed with unique molecular identifiers. TCRdb re-called the PCR reads with MiXCR, one entry per CDR3 protein. The sample has 640,000 or so distinct CDR3 sequences, approximately 16% seen once. This receptor was obtained from a human donor who donated a stem cell graft to a child with acute myeloid leukemia. The specimen comprised PBMCs from the stem cell graft donor, sampled from the stem cell graft.

CDR3 sequence: CASSFSNGRDYGYTF. Here the CDR3 DNA reads TGTGCCAGCAGCTTTTCGAATGGGAGGGACTATGGCTACACCTTC. V gene TRBV7-2 combines with J gene TRBJ1-2, with D unclear. V lost 3 bases and J 3 bases, leaving 14 bases between the germline ends. The CDR3 has 15 residues. Germline assignment: CDR1 SGHTA and CDR2 FQGNSA. Full variable domain (rest looked up from reference TRBV7-2 and TRBJ1-2): GAGVSQSPSNKVTEKGKDVELRCDPISGHTALYWYRQSLGQGLEFLIYFQGNSAPDKSGLPSDRFSAERTGGSVSTLTIQRTQQEDSAVYLCASSFSNGRDYGYTFGSGTRLTVV.